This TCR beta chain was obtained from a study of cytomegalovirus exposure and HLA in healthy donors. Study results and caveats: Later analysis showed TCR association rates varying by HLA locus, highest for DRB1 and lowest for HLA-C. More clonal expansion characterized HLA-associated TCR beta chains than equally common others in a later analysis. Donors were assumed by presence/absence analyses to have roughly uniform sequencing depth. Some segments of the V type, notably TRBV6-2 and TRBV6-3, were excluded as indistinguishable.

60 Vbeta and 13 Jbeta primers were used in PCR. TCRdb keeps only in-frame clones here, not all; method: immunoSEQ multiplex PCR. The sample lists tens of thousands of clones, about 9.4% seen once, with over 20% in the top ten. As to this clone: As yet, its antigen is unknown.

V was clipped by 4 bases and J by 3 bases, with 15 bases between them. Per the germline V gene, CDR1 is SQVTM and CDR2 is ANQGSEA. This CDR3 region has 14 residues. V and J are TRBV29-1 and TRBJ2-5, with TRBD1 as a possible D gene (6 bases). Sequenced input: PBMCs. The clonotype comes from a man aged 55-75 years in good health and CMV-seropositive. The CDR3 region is CSVGEGQIKETQYF. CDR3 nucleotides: TGCAGCGTTGGAGAAGGACAGATAAAAGAGACCCAGTACTTC.